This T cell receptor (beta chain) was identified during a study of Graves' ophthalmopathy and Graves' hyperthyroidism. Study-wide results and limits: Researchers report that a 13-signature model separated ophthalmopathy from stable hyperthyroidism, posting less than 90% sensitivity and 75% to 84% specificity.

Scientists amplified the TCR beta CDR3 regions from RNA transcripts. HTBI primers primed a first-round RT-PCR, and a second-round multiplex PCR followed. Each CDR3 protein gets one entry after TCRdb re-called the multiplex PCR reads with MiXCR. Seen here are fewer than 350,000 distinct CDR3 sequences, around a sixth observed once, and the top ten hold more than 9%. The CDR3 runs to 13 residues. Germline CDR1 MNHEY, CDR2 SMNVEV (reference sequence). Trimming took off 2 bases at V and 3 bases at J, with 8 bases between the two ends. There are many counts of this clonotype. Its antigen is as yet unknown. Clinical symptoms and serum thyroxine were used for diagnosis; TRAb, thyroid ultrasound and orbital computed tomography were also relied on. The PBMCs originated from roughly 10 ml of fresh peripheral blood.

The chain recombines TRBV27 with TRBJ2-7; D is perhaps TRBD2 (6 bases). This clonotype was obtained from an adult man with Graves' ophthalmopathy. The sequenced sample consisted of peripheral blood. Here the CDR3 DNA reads TGTGCCAGCAGTTTAGTCGGGGGCTACGAGCAGTACTTC. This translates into CASSLVGGYEQYF.